This paragraph reports one T cell receptor (beta chain). Ophthalmopathy donors were characterized by moderate-to-severe activity, CAS of at least 3, NOSPECS of at least 4, and duration under 3 months. Trimming took 7 bases from V and 0 from J, leaving 13 bases between them. This CDR3 is built from 15 residues. The V gene's germline CDR1 is LNHDA and CDR2 SQIVND (reference sequence). The data are from a study of Graves' ophthalmopathy and Graves' hyperthyroidism. Study-wide background: Pretreatment peripheral blood was obtained at initial diagnosis.

Transcripts of RNA were the source for amplifying TCR beta CDR3 regions. Amplification began with first-round RT-PCR using HTBI primers, then second-round multiplex PCR was performed. Using its own MiXCR run on the multiplex PCR reads, TCRdb lists one record per CDR3 protein. The data hold about 400,000 distinct CDR3 sequences, with roughly 18% observed a single time. The receptor's source is a woman between 18 and 29 years old with Graves' ophthalmopathy. This chain links TRBV19 with TRBJ1-5; D is undetermined. The sequenced sample was peripheral blood. Here the CDR3 reads CASTPSRYSNQPQHF. The CDR3 coding sequence is TGTGCCAGTACCCCCTCCAGATATAGCAATCAGCCCCAGCATTTT.